This T cell receptor beta chain was sequenced in a study of cytomegalovirus exposure and HLA in healthy donors. Comment on this clone: The antigen is undetermined. This same CDR3 is encoded by further DNA sequences in the sample.

Germline V gene data show CDR1 as SGHRS and CDR2 as YFSETQ. There are 13 residues in the CDR3. The ends were cut back, 0 bases at V and 3 bases at J, with 7 bases in the middle. This PCR relied on a set of 60 Vbeta primers and 13 Jbeta primers. Clones were read by immunoSEQ multiplex PCR, and TCRdb kept only the in-frame ones, dropping some. The table lists some 190,000 clones, less than 85% of them singletons. Whole-study results and caveats: Rarity held for most TCR sequences, but there were some public TCRs that occurred in many donors. Reports showed the classifier diagnosing cytomegalovirus status with high specificity and sensitivity. The authors confirmed in vitro that a few CMV-associated chains were specific for CMV antigens. Evidence from a later analysis indicated that most CMV-associated TCR beta chains looked HLA-restricted.

The sequence came from a boy aged 2-15 years in good health and CMV-seronegative. Sample: PBMCs. This chain links TRBV5-1 with TRBJ2-7, with D perhaps TRBD1 (5 bases). Here the CDR3 reads CASSLVQGYEQYF. The CDR3 DNA sequence: TGCGCCAGCAGCTTGGTCCAGGGCTACGAGCAGTACTTC.